A selection of T cell receptor beta chains follows, all from one sample in a study of blood T cells in healthy people across ages. TCRdb called the 5' RACE reads again in MiXCR, with one record for every CDR3 protein. The sample consists of about 1 million distinct CDR3 sequences, around 45% of them appearing once. The sequenced sample was blood. Receptor source: a woman aged 55-75 years in good health. The CDR3 runs from the conserved cysteine through the conserved F or W. The order of the fields is J gene, D gene, clone size, V gene, CDR3 DNA, CDR3 protein. A D gene is named only where the DNA matches it firmly. Expanded clones are given a class, and other clones once, few, many or no size at all.

TRBJ2-7,TRBD2,NA,TRBV15,TGTGCCACCAGCCGCAGAGGAGCGGGAGACGAGCAGTACTTC,CATSRRGAGDEQYF
TRBJ2-7,NA,once,TRBV5-1,TGCGCCAGCAGCGCCGACGCTCTCTTGACCGAGCAGTACTTC,CASSADALLTEQYF
TRBJ2-7,NA,NA,TRBV6-5,TGTGCCAGCAGTTATGATTCCGGGGTGGGGGCCTCCTACGAGCAGTACTTC,CASSYDSGVGASYEQYF
TRBJ2-7,NA,few,TRBV5-1,TGCGCCAGCAGCTTGGTAGCAGGGAATTACGAGCAGTACTTC,CASSLVAGNYEQYF
TRBJ2-3,TRBD1,NA,TRBV2,TGTGCCAGCAGGGGACAGCGCCTAAGCACAGATACGCAGTATTTT,CASRGQRLSTDTQYF
TRBJ1-1,TRBD1,NA,TRBV6-5,TGTGCCAGCAGTTGGGGGGGGACAGGGTTCATGAACACTGAAGCTTTCTTT,CASSWGGTGFMNTEAFF
TRBJ1-2,NA,many,TRBV10-3,TGTGCCATCAGTGAGTCGCCTAACTATGGCTACACCTTC,CAISESPNYGYTF
TRBJ2-7,NA,NA,TRBV24-1,TGTGCCACCAGTGATGGCTACAATGAGCAGTACTTC,CATSDGYNEQYF
TRBJ2-3,NA,NA,TRBV29-1,TGCAGCGCCGGACGGGACCCCGTTCCAGATACGCAGTATTTT,CSAGRDPVPDTQYF
TRBJ2-3,NA,few,TRBV28,TGTGCCAGTAATGGTAGGGCTAGCACAGATACGCAGTATTTT,CASNGRASTDTQYF
TRBJ2-4,NA,many,TRBV5-1,TGCGCCAGCAGCAGCAGGATACCTGGGGCCATTCAGTACTTC,CASSSRIPGAIQYF
TRBJ1-1,NA,NA,TRBV27,TGTGCCAGCAGTTTATTTAGGAGGGATGGGAACCCTGAAGCTTTCTTT,CASSLFRRDGNPEAFF
TRBJ2-7,NA,NA,TRBV20-1,TGCAGTGCTAGATTTTTAACCTACGAGCAGTACTTC,CSARFLTYEQYF
TRBJ1-5,NA,NA,TRBV6-1,TGTGCCAGCAGTGCCCAGGCCCCTAGCAATCAGCCCCAGCATTTT,CASSAQAPSNQPQHF
TRBJ2-7,NA,few,TRBV29-1,TGCAGCGGTGGAGGGGGGCGGGAGCAGTACTTC,CSGGGGREQYF
TRBJ2-2,TRBD2,NA,TRBV7-3,TGTGCCAGCAGCCCGGGAGGCTTCCGGATAGACACCGGGGAGCTGTTTTTT,CASSPGGFRIDTGELFF
TRBJ1-2,NA,NA,TRBV29-1,TGCGGCGTTGGTCCGACAGGCTATGGCTACACCTTC,CGVGPTGYGYTF
TRBJ2-7,NA,NA,TRBV12-3/TRBV12-4,TGTGCCAGCAGTTTAGGATCCTGGAAAGCCGAGCAGTACTTC,CASSLGSWKAEQYF
TRBJ2-3,TRBD2,many,TRBV29-1,TGCAGCGTGGGTCTAGCGGGAGTGAGGAATACGCAGTATTTT,CSVGLAGVRNTQYF
TRBJ2-7,TRBD2,NA,TRBV28,TGTGCCAGCAGTTCAGCCCGGACTAGACGCGAGCAGTACTTC,CASSSARTRREQYF
TRBJ1-1,NA,few,TRBV20-1,TGCAGTGCTAGAGGGATAGGGGGCACTGAAGCTTTCTTT,CSARGIGGTEAFF
TRBJ1-4,NA,few,TRBV29-1,TGCAGCGTTCTAACTAATGAAAAACTGTTTTTT,CSVLTNEKLFF
TRBJ2-5,NA,NA,TRBV20-1,TGCAGTGCTCATGCCAGGGGAGAGACCCAGTACTTC,CSAHARGETQYF
TRBJ1-2,TRBD1,NA,TRBV29-1,TGCAGCATTTTTTCAACCGGGGACAGGGAGAACTATGGCTACACCTTC,CSIFSTGDRENYGYTF
TRBJ2-5,NA,few,TRBV20-1,TGCAGTGCTAGAGGAGAGAGGAAAGAGACCCAGTACTTC,CSARGERKETQYF
TRBJ2-4,NA,NA,TRBV27,TGTGCCAGCAGTGAAATCCGGGTCCCTAAGACTCTAGCCAAAAACATTCAGTACTTC,CASSEIRVPKTLAKNIQYF
TRBJ1-1,NA,NA,TRBV29-1,TGCAGCGTTGCTCGGGGGATTGGGAACACTGAAGCTTTCTTT,CSVARGIGNTEAFF
TRBJ2-7,NA,NA,TRBV28,TGTGCCAGCAGGGGTTGCGCGGGATGTTACGAGCAGTACTTC,CASRGCAGCYEQYF
TRBJ2-7,NA,NA,TRBV3-1,TGTGCCAGCGGACAGAACTACGAGCAGTACTTC,CASGQNYEQYF
TRBJ2-2,NA,NA,TRBV24-1,TGTGCCACCAGTGACCCTTACACCGGGGAGCTGTTTTTT,CATSDPYTGELFF
TRBJ2-7,NA,many,TRBV29-1,TGCAGCGTTGGGGGGGACAGCTCCTACGAGCAGTACTTC,CSVGGDSSYEQYF
TRBJ1-2,NA,few,TRBV7-9,TGTGCCAGCAGCAACGGGGCACATGGCTACACCTTC,CASSNGAHGYTF
TRBJ2-7,NA,NA,TRBV5-6,TGTGCCAGCAGCTTGTTGTTGGAAACGGGACTCGGCGAGCAGTACTTC,CASSLLLETGLGEQYF
TRBJ2-7,TRBD2,NA,TRBV5-6,TGTGCCAGCAGCCTGGGGCTAGCGGGAGCATTGGATGAGCAGTACTTC,CASSLGLAGALDEQYF
TRBJ2-5,NA,NA,TRBV20-1,TGCAGTGCTTATGGACTCCCTCGAGAGCAGTACTTC,CSAYGLPREQYF
TRBJ2-3,NA,few,TRBV7-6,TGTGCCAGCAGCTTAGCACCGCGGGGTCCAGATACGCAGTATTTT,CASSLAPRGPDTQYF
TRBJ1-5,NA,NA,TRBV27,TGTGCCAGCAGCCCCCGTTTAAATCAGCCCCAGCATTTT,CASSPRLNQPQHF
TRBJ1-5,NA,NA,TRBV20-1,TGCAGTGCTAGCGGCGCAGGGAATCAGCCCCAGCATTTT,CSASGAGNQPQHF
TRBJ1-4,NA,NA,TRBV3-1,TGTGCCAGCAGCCAGAGCCCGACACGGACTAATGAAAAACTGTTTTTT,CASSQSPTRTNEKLFF
TRBJ1-2,NA,NA,TRBV7-2,TGTGCCAGCAGCTTAGACCACAGACACTATGGCTACACCTTC,CASSLDHRHYGYTF
TRBJ2-1,NA,NA,TRBV7-2,TGTGCCAGCCGAACTCTGAGCTCCTACAATGAGCAGTTCTTC,CASRTLSSYNEQFF
TRBJ2-1,TRBD2,NA,TRBV6-1,TGTGCCAGCAGCCAAGGACTAGCGGGAGGATTCCTCTCGAATGAGCAGTTCTTC,CASSQGLAGGFLSNEQFF
TRBJ2-7,TRBD2,NA,TRBV27,TGTGCCAGCATGGGACTAGCGGACCCGCCCTACGAGCAGTACTTC,CASMGLADPPYEQYF
TRBJ2-7,NA,few,TRBV21-1,TGTGCCAGCAGCACCAGTACGGCTAACGAGCAGTACTTC,CASSTSTANEQYF
TRBJ2-5,NA,NA,TRBV5-1,TGCGCCAGCAGCTTGCGACCCGGCATAGAGACCCAGTACTTC,CASSLRPGIETQYF
TRBJ2-5,NA,NA,TRBV3-1,TGTGCCAGCAGCTATGCGGGGACCGGCCCAGAGACCCAGTACTTC,CASSYAGTGPETQYF
TRBJ2-1,NA,few,TRBV7-2,TGTGCCAGCAGCTCTAGATACGACAGGGAGCAGTTCTTC,CASSSRYDREQFF
TRBJ2-1,TRBD2,NA,TRBV20-1,TGCAGTGCTAGAGGGGGCACTAGCGGGAAGAATGAGCAGTTCTTC,CSARGGTSGKNEQFF
TRBJ2-1,TRBD2,once,TRBV11-2,TGTGCCAGCAGCTTATGGCGGGAGGCAAATGAGCAGTTCTTC,CASSLWREANEQFF
TRBJ2-1,NA,few,TRBV20-1,TGCAGTGCTCCGGCGAGGAATGAGCAGTTCTTC,CSAPARNEQFF
TRBJ2-7,TRBD2,NA,TRBV7-8,TGTGCCAGCAGCCGGGCGGGAGTCGCCTACGAGCAGTACTTC,CASSRAGVAYEQYF
TRBJ2-6,TRBD1,few,TRBV27,TGTGCCAGCAGTCGGGACAGGGCCTGCTCTGGGGCCAACGTCCTGACTTTC,CASSRDRACSGANVLTF
TRBJ2-1,TRBD2,few,TRBV5-5,TGTGCCAGCAGCTCGACCGGGACTAGCGTTACCAATGAGCAGTTCTTC,CASSSTGTSVTNEQFF
TRBJ1-1,NA,NA,TRBV2,TGTGCCAGCAGACAGCTTACTGAAGCTTTCTTT,CASRQLTEAFF
TRBJ2-5,NA,NA,TRBV28,TGTGCCAGTCGACCGGGAGTGGCTACGCCACAAGAGACCCAGTACTTC,CASRPGVATPQETQYF
TRBJ2-5,TRBD2,few,TRBV4-2,TGTGCCAGCAGCCAAGTTACTAGCGGGAGGGTGACCCAGTACTTC,CASSQVTSGRVTQYF
TRBJ2-1,NA,few,TRBV6-2/TRBV6-3,TGTGCCAGCAGTTACTCAGGGCCTGAGCAGTTCTTC,CASSYSGPEQFF
TRBJ2-5,NA,NA,TRBV6-2/TRBV6-3,TGTGCCAGCACCCCCCTGGGGACCAGGGAGCAAGAGACCAAGTACTTC,CASTPLGTREQETKYF